The clone carrying this TCR beta chain was seen once. The target antigen is unknown. The data are from a study of OX40 agonist ivuxolimab in advanced cancers. The overall study: It was ivuxolimab, an agonistic anti-OX40 (CD134) antibody, that patients were treated with. The group had a mean age of around 64 years, ranged from about 20 to 80, and was around 82% male. General study results and limits: The expanded peripheral T cells' antigen specificity was not determined.

Assay used: immunoSEQ multiplex PCR; TCRdb lists only in-frame clones, some missing. This repertoire shows 52,000 or so clones, approximately 93% found once; its top ten account for roughly 18%. Per germline, CDR1 MNHEY and CDR2 SVGAGI. The V segment lost 4 bases and the J segment 1 base; nucleotides outside the gene matches: 6. The CDR3 runs to 16 residues. This chain uses TRBV6-5 with TRBJ1-4; 7 bases map to TRBD1. The sequence was obtained from an adult with an advanced solid tumor such as melanoma, head and neck, liver or kidney cancer. Here the sequenced sample was CD4+ or CD8+ T cells sorted from blood, taken in a trial of the OX40 agonist ivuxolimab. For the CDR3, the DNA is TGTGCCAGCAGTTTAACAGGGGAAGGAACTAATGAAAAACTGTTTTTT. Its protein product is CASSLTGEGTNEKLFF.